This T cell receptor beta chain is drawn from a study of CD8+CD57+ T cells in acquired aplastic anemia. Study details: The DNA of sorted CD4+ and CD8+ cells averaged approximately 3.4 ug. Points from the study as a whole: Patients and controls shared some 30 CD8+ CDR3 sequences, highly expressed in patients.

Genomic DNA provided the template from which TCR beta VDJ and CDR3 profiles were obtained. A single record per CDR3 protein comes from TCRdb applying MiXCR to the reads. Of 150,000 to 200,000 distinct CDR3 sequences listed, approximately 48% were seen once; the top ten hold 10% to 15%. This CDR3 is 14 amino acids long. The V gene's germline CDR1 is SQVTM and CDR2 ANQGSEA. Trimming took 3 bases from V and 3 from J; bases not matched to a gene: 5. All sequencing subjects had displayed CD8+CD57+ cell expansion on flow cytometry. Everyone among the patients had severe acquired aplastic anemia. About this clonotype: The antigen remains undetermined.

The V and J genes are TRBV29-1 and TRBJ1-2, with TRBD1 matching 9 bases. Sequenced material: sorted CD4+, CD8+, or CD8+CD57+ T cells (not recorded which) from PBMCs. The clonotype was recovered from a human donor with aplastic anemia. The chain's CDR3 is CSVEDRGEDYGYTF. In DNA, the CDR3 is TGCAGCGTTGAGGACAGGGGTGAGGACTATGGCTACACCTTC.